These 8 T cell receptor beta chains were all obtained from the same sample, sequenced in a study of CD8+CD57+ T cells in acquired aplastic anemia. TCR beta VDJ and CDR3 profiles were obtained from a genomic DNA template. Using its own MiXCR run on the reads, TCRdb lists one record per CDR3 protein. Seen here are about 200,000 distinct CDR3 sequences, more than 55% observed once, and the top ten hold 58%. Patients picked for sequencing had shown CD8+CD57+ cell expansion detected by flow cytometry. Sequenced sample: sorted CD4+, CD8+, or CD8+CD57+ T cells (not recorded which) from PBMCs. These receptors were obtained from a human donor with aplastic anemia.

The chain is built from TRBV19 and TRBJ1-6; 7 positions agree with TRBD1. V trimming: 7 bases; J trimming: 9 bases; junction bases outside the gene matches: 9. CDR1 LNHDA and CDR2 SQIVND come from the germline V gene (reference sequence). There are 14 residues in the CDR3. DNA of the CDR3: TGTGCCAGTACCTCGACAGGGCAGGGTTCACCCCTCCACTTT. Translation gives CASTSTGQGSPLHF.

The chain carries TRBV7-2 and TRBJ1-6; D remains ambiguous. Germline V lookup: CDR1 SGHTA, CDR2 FQGNSA. The CDR3 has 14 residues. The ends were cut back, 4 bases at V and 9 bases at J, with 13 bases in the middle. The CDR3 here is CASSSGVRSSPLHF. The CDR3, as DNA: TGTGCCAGCAGCTCCGGCGTCCGTTCTTCACCCCTCCACTTT.

CDR3 loop: CASHRDRVYEQYF. CDR3 DNA: TGTGCCAGCCACCGGGACAGGGTCTACGAGCAGTACTTC. This chain connects TRBV6-4 to TRBJ2-7; 9 bases agree with TRBD1. The CDR3 has 13 amino acids. The V and J ends lost 8 bases and 3 bases, in that order; junction bases with no gene match: 5. CDR1 and CDR2 (germline): MRHNA, SNTAGT.

V and J are TRBV5-1 and TRBJ2-2; TRBD2 is a possible D gene (6 bases). CDR1 is SGHRS and CDR2 is YFSETQ in the germline V gene. Deletions cut 4 bases from V and 3 bases from J, with 16 bases between. This CDR3 has 16 amino acids. CDR3 in DNA: TGCGCCAGCAGCGGCGGGGTACTAGCTGACACCGGGGAGCTGTTTTTT. It encodes CASSGGVLADTGELFF.

This clonotype has more than one count but fewer than ten. The CDR3 protein is CAISSTGNTEAFF. The CDR3 DNA sequence: TGTGCCATCAGCTCAACTGGGAACACTGAAGCTTTCTTT. This chain links TRBV10-3 with TRBJ1-1; no reliable D call. Germline CDR1 ENHRY, CDR2 SYGVKD. Trimming took 6 bases from V and 1 from J, leaving 9 bases between them. The CDR3 sequence is 13 residues long.

V gene TRBV10-1 combines with J gene TRBJ2-7; perhaps TRBD1 as D (6 bases). CDR3 length equals 14 residues. V lost 2 bases to trimming and J lost 3 bases, with 11 bases between them. Germline CDR1 reads WNHNN; CDR2 reads SYGVQD (reference sequence). CDR3 sequence reads: CASSEVLGGYEQYF. DNA of the CDR3: TGCGCCAGCAGTGAGGTACTAGGGGGCTACGAGCAGTACTTC.

V and J are TRBV5-1 and TRBJ2-2; TRBD2 aligns across 15 bases. Trimming at V came to 4 bases and at J to 0 bases, leaving 4 bases not matched to a gene. The germline V gene has CDR1 SGHRS and CDR2 YFSETQ. The CDR3 has 18 residues. The CDR3 DNA reads TGCGCCAGCAGCCCTTGGACTAGCGGGGGGGCGAACACCGGGGAGCTGTTTTTT. It is translated as CASSPWTSGGANTGELFF.

This clonotype showed up just a few times. The rearrangement joins TRBV10-3 to TRBJ2-7; 8 positions agree with TRBD1. The CDR3 extends over 14 amino acids. Germline V CDR1 and CDR2: ENHRY, SYGVKD. The junction had 4 bases not matched to a gene; V was cut back by 4 bases and J by 2 bases. Written as DNA, the CDR3 is TGTGCCATCAGTGTCGGACAGGGTCCCTACGAGCAGTACTTC. Its protein is CAISVGQGPYEQYF.